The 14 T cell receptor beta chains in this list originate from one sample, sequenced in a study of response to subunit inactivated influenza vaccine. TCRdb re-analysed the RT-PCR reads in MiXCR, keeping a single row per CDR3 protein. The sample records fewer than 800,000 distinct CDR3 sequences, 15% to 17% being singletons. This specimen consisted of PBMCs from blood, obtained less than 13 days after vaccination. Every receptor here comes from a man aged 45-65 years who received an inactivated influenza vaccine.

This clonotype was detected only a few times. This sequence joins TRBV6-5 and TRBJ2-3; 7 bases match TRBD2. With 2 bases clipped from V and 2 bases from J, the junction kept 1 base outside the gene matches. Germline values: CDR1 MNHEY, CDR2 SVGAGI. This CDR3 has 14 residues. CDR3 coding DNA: TGTGCCAGCAGTTACAGCGGGAACACAGATACGCAGTATTTT. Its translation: CASSYSGNTDTQYF.

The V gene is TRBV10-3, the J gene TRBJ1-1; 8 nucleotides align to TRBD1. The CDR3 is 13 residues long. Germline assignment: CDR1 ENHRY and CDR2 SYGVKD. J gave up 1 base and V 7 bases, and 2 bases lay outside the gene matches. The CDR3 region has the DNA TGTGCCATCATTGGACAGGGGAACACTGAAGCTTTCTTT. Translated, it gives CAIIGQGNTEAFF.

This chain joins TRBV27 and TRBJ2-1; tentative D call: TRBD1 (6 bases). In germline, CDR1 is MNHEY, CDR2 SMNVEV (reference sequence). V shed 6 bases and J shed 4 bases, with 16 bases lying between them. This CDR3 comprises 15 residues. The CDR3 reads CASRKTGTPYNEQFF. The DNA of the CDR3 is TGTGCCAGCAGAAAAACGGGGACACCATACAATGAGCAGTTCTTC.

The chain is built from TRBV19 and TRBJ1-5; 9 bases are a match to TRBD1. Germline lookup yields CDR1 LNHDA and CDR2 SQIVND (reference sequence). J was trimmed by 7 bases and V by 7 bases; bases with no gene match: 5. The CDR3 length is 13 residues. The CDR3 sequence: CASKRQGGQPQHF. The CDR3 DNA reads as TGTGCCAGTAAGAGACAGGGGGGGCAGCCCCAGCATTTT.

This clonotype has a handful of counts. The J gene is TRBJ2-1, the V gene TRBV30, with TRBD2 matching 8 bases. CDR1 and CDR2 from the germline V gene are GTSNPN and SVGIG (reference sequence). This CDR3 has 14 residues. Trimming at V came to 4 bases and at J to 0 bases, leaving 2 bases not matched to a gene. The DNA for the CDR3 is TGTGCCTGGACTAGCGGGCGCTCCTACAATGAGCAGTTCTTC. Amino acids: CAWTSGRSYNEQFF.

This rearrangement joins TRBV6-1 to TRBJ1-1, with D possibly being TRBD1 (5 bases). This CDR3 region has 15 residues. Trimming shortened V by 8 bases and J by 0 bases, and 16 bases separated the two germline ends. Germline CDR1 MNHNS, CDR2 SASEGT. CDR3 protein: CASLDTHPLNTEAFF. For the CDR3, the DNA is TGTGCCAGCCTGGACACCCACCCCCTGAACACTGAAGCTTTCTTT.

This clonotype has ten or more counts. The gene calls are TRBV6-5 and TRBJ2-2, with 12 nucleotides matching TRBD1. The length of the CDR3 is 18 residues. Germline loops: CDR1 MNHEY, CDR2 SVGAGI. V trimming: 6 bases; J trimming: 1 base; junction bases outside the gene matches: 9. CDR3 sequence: CASRPGTGGAGNTGELFF. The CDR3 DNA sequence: TGTGCCAGCAGACCCGGGACAGGGGGCGCGGGGAACACCGGGGAGCTGTTTTTT.

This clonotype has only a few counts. The CDR3 spells CASSPGLVLSYYNEQFF. The CDR3 DNA follows: TGCGCCAGCAGCCCAGGACTAGTGTTGTCCTATTACAATGAGCAGTTCTTC. The chain carries TRBV4-3 and TRBJ2-1; TRBD2 agrees at 7 bases. This CDR3 comprises 17 residues. From germline, CDR1 is LGHNA and CDR2 YSLEER. Trimming removed 4 bases from V and 4 bases from J; junction bases left unmatched: 13.

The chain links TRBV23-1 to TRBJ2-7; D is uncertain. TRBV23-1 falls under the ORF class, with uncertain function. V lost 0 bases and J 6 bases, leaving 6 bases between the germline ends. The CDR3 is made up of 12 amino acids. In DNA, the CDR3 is TGCGCCAGCAGTCAATCGAGTTGCGAGCAGTACTTC. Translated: CASSQSSCEQYF.

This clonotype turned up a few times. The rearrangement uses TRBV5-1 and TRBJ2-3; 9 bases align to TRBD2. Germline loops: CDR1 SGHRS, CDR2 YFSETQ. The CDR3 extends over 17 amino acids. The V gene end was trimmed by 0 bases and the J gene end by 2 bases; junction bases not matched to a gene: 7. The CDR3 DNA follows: TGCGCCAGCAGCTTGGAGCCCGGCGGGGGGGCCACAGATACGCAGTATTTT. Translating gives CASSLEPGGGATDTQYF.

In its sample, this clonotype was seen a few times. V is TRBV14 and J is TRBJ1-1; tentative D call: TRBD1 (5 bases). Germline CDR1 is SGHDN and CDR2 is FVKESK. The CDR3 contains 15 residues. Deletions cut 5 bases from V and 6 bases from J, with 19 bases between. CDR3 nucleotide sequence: TGTGCCAGCAGCTCATTTCCGGGGGGAATCGCTGAAGCTTTCTTT. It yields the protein CASSSFPGGIAEAFF.

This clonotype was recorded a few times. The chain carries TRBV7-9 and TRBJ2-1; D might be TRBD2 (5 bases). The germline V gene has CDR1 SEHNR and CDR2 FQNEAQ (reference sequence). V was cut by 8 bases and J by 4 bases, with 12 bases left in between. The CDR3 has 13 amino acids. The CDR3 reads CASATGNYNEQFF. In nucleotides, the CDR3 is TGTGCCAGCGCGACGGGGAATTACAATGAGCAGTTCTTC.

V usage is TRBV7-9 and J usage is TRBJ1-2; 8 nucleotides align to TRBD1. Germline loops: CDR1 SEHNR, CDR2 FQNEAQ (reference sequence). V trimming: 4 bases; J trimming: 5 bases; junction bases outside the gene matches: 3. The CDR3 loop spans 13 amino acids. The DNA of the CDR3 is TGTGCCAGCAGCTGGGACAGGAGGTATGGCTACACCTTC. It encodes CASSWDRRYGYTF.

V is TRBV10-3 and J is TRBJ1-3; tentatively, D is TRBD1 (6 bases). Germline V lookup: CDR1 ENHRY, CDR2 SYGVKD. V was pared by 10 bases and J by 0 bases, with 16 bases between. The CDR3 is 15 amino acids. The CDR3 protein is CASTQDSHSGNTIYF. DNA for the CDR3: TGTGCCAGTACCCAGGACAGCCACTCTGGAAACACCATATATTTT.